Below, 4 T cell receptor beta chains from the same sample are listed, as sequenced in a study of beta chain features in type 1 diabetes. As every portion of the isolated RNA was reverse transcribed, the sequencing read expressed TCRB transcripts. Here immunoSEQ multiplex PCR was the method, and the copy in TCRdb shows in-frame clones only, minus some. The sample consists of some 270,000 clones, about 7.8% of them appearing once. Sequencing was performed on central memory CD4+ T cells from blood. The source is a woman between 18 and 29 years old in good health.

The chain has TRBV5-4 and TRBJ2-1; 11 bases are a match to TRBD2. With V trimmed by 4 bases and J by 7 bases, 4 bases remained unmatched. Germline V gives CDR1 SGHNT, CDR2 YYREEE (reference sequence). The CDR3 covers 14 residues. CDR3 sequence reads: CASSIPSGGNEQFF. The CDR3 region has the DNA TGTGCCAGCAGCATCCCTAGCGGGGGGAATGAGCAGTTCTTC.

This clone has a handful of counts. V gene TRBV9 combines with J gene TRBJ1-2; D might be TRBD1 (5 bases). Trimming took 4 bases from V and 0 from J, leaving 16 bases between them. The CDR3 is made up of 16 amino acids. Germline V gene sequence: CDR1 SGDLS, CDR2 YYNGEE. The CDR3 nucleotides are TGTGCCAGCAGCCCCCCGACGGGGCGCGCTAACTATGGCTACACCTTC. Amino acid sequence: CASSPPTGRANYGYTF.

This clone was observed a few times. V gene TRBV11-2 combines with J gene TRBJ1-3; no definite D call. The V gene lost 5 bases and the J gene lost 0 bases, with 14 bases spanning the gap. This CDR3 has 16 residues. CDR1 and CDR2 from the germline V gene are SGHAT and FQNNGV. In DNA form, the CDR3 reads TGTGCCAGCAGCATTAACACCGCACCCTCTGGAAACACCATATATTTT. This translates into CASSINTAPSGNTIYF.

This chain uses TRBV19 with TRBJ2-1; TRBD2 matches at 11 bases. CDR1 LNHDA and CDR2 SQIVND come from the germline V gene (reference sequence). CDR3 length equals 15 residues. V lost 5 bases, J lost 2 bases, and 2 bases stayed unmatched. CDR3 in DNA: TGTGCCAGTAGTCAGACTAGCGGGACCTACAATGAGCAGTTCTTC. This encodes CASSQTSGTYNEQFF.